This T cell receptor beta chain is drawn from a study of T cell responses to AZD1222 COVID-19 vaccine. Trimming removed 1 base at V and 8 bases at J, with 11 bases between. Germline assignment: CDR1 LGHNA and CDR2 YSLEER. The CDR3 covers 13 residues. The repertoire was sequenced with immunoSEQ multiplex PCR; TCRdb's copy has only in-frame clones and lacks some. The repertoire holds more than 95,000 clones, with 75% to 90% as singletons. Whole-study findings and limits: Spike-specific TCRs gained breadth and depth after people received two AZD1222 doses. Vaccine-associated CD4 TCRs spanned spike, dominant at 160-218 and 743-854. At baseline, seropositivity was found in only 5 to 7 AZD1222 recipients. Donors were mostly white British, more females; clonal diversity possibly underestimated.

With respect to this clone: No antigen is known for it.

The TCR originated in an adult in good health. The material was peripheral blood, obtained on day 0 of AZD1222 vaccination. The gene calls are TRBV4-3 and TRBJ1-2; possible D gene TRBD1, 5 bases. CDR3 DNA sequence: TGCGCCAGCAGCCAAGTGCAGGGCAGGGGCTACACCTTC. Translation: CASSQVQGRGYTF.